This T cell receptor beta chain was captured by sequencing in a study of cytomegalovirus exposure and HLA in healthy donors listed by TCRdb under 2017. A note on the overall study: According to a later analysis, one platform produced both the approximately 110 validation repertoires and the approximately 670 repertoires of the first cohort. High-throughput TCR immunosequencing, statistical association of individual TCRs with disease status, and machine learning were combined to predict cytomegalovirus infection status. The study aimed to test whether cataloging public T cell receptors could reveal signatures of past pathogen exposure. In addition to the first cohort of 666 subjects, a separate validation cohort of some 120 different subjects was used. Findings and caveats that apply to the study as a whole: A few of the identified cytomegalovirus-associated TCR beta chains were confirmed in vitro to be specific for cytomegalovirus antigens. Most TCR sequences were observed very rarely across donors, whereas some public TCRs were present in many individuals. In the study, about 150 TCR beta chains were listed as associated with cytomegalovirus. Cytomegalovirus status was reported to be diagnosed by the classifier with high specificity and sensitivity in both the original and validation cohorts. The validation cohort had no HLA typing available for a later analysis, so co-occurrence within that cohort was assessed over all 120 or so repertoires. It was suggested by the authors that the approach could potentially be generalized to other disease states and immunological phenotypes. In a later analysis, TCRs clustered in the first cohort were found to also tend to co-occur in the roughly 120 validation repertoires, with about 94% of cluster scores above 0.

Separate from the approximately 670-subject first cohort, the validation cohort of 90 to 150 subjects was the group to which the donors belonged. About this clone itself: The specificity of this receptor is unknown. Base qualities are missing; no much larger clone stands one base away.

CDR1 and CDR2 (MNHEY, SVGAGI) derive from the germline V gene. Inclusive of the bounding cysteine and phenylalanine, the CDR3 is 14 residues long. Of the read, only the CDR3 DNA is kept; its 42 bases are in frame from base 1. Trimming costs V 6 bases and J 1 base, and their ends lie 10 bases apart. The library was obtained by the immunoSEQ multiplex PCR assay. In the paper's pipeline: A statistical classification framework was developed to diagnose cytomegalovirus status using the catalog of TCR beta chain sequences. As stored in TCRdb, this immuneACCESS dataset retains in-frame rearrangements with V and J assigned. A fraction of the clones does not appear; measured against another copy, unresolved V genes explain less than half of the discrepancy, and the remainder lacks a known reason. V and J calls and clone size are copied from that table; D and trimming were computed from the DNA. In all, the sample holds about 79,000 clones, and 93% of those were seen once. The ten most abundant clones make up around 3.5% of the sample.

The clonotype originates from a woman in her 30s in good health and CMV-seronegative. The V gene is TRBV6-5 and the J gene is TRBJ1-3; tentative D gene TRBD1, with 5 bases matching. The sequencing sample was made of PBMCs. The CDR3 reads CASSRGLSGNTIYF. Here is the DNA: TGTGCCAGCAGCCGGGGACTTTCTGGAAACACCATATATTTT.